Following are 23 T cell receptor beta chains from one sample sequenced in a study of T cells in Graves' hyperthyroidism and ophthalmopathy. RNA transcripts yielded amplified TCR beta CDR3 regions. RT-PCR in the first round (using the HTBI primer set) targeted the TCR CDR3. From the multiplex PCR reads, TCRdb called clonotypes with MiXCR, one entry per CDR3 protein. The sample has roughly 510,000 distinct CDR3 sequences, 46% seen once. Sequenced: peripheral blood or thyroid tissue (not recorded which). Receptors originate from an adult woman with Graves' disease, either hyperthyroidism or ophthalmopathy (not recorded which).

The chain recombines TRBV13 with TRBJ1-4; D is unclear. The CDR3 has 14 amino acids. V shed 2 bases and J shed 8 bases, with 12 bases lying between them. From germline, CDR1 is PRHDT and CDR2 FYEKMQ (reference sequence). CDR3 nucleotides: TGTGCCAGCAGCTTAATGGTCCGGAGAGAAAAACTGTTTTTT. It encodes CASSLMVRREKLFF.

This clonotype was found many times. CDR3 sequence: CADKSGAANTGELFF. The CDR3, as DNA: TGTGCGGACAAAAGCGGAGCCGCGAACACCGGGGAGCTGTTTTTT. This chain links TRBV7-2 with TRBJ2-2; perhaps D is TRBD1 or TRBD2 (5 bases each). CDR1 is SGHTA and CDR2 is FQGNSA in the germline V gene. This CDR3 region has 15 residues.

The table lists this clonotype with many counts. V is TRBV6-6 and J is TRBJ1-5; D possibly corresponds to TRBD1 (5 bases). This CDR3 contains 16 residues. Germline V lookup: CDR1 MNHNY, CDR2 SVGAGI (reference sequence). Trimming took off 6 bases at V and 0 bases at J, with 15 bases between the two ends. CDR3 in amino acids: CASSLGALYSNQPQHF. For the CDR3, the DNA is TGTGCCAGCAGCCTAGGGGCACTGTATAGCAATCAGCCCCAGCATTTT.

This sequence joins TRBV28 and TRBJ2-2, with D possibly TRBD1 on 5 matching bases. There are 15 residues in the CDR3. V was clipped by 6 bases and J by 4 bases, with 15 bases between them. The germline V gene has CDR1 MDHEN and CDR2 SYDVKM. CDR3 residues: CASSPTGAGTGELFF. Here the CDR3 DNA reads TGTGCCAGCAGCCCTACAGGTGCAGGCACCGGGGAGCTGTTTTTT.

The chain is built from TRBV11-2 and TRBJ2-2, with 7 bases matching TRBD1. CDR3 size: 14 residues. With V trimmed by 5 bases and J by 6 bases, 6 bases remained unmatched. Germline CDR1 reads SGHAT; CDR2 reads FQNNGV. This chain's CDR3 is CASSPFQGAGELFF. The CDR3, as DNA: TGTGCCAGCAGCCCCTTTCAGGGGGCCGGGGAGCTGTTTTTT.

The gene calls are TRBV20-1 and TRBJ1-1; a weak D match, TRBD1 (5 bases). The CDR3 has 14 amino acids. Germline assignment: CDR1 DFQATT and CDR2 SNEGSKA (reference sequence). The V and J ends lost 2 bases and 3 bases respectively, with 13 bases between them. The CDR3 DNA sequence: TGCAGTGCTAGACGTCAGGGATCGGACACTGAAGCTTTCTTT. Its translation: CSARRQGSDTEAFF.

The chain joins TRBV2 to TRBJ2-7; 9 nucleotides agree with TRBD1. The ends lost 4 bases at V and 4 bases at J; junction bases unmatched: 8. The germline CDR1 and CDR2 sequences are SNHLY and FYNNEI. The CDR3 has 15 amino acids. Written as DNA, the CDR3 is TGTGCCAGCAGTGTGAGGACAGGGGATTCTTACGAGCAGTACTTC. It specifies CASSVRTGDSYEQYF.

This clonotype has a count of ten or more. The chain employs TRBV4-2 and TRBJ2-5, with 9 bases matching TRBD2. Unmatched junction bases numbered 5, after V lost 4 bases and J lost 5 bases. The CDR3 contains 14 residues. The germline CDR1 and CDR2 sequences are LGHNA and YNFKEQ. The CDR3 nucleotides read TGTGCCAGCAGCCCGCCGGCGGGAGGGGAGACCCAGTACTTC. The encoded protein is CASSPPAGGETQYF.

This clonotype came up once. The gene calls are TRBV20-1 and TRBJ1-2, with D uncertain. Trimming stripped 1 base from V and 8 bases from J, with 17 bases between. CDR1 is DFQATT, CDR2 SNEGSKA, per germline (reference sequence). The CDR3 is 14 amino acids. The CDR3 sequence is CSARGTSGRAGYTF. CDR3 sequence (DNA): TGCAGTGCTAGAGGGACTAGCGGGAGGGCAGGCTACACCTTC.

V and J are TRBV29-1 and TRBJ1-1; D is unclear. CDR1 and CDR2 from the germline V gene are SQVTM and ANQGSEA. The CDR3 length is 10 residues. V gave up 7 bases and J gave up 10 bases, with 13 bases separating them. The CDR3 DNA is TGCAGCGCCGAGAATGGAGGAGCTTTCTTT. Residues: CSAENGGAFF.

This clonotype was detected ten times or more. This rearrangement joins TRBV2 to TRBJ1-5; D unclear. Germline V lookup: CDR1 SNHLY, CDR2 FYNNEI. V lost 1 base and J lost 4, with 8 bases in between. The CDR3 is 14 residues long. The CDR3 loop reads CASSEVQMNQPQHF. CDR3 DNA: TGTGCCAGCAGTGAAGTACAGATGAATCAGCCCCAGCATTTT.

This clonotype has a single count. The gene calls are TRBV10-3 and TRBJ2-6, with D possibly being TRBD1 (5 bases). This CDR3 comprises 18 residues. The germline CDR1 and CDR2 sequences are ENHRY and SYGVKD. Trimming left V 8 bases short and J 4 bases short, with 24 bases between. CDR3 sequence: CAIRQLGAEFSGANVLTF. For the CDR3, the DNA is TGTGCCATCCGCCAATTAGGGGCCGAATTCTCGGGGGCCAACGTCCTGACTTTC.

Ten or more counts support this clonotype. The CDR3 DNA is TGTGCCAGCAGCGCCGAGGGACTAGCTGTCGGCGAGCAGTACTTC. Amino acid sequence: CASSAEGLAVGEQYF. The chain recombines TRBV9 with TRBJ2-7; 9 bases match TRBD2. The V segment lost 3 bases and the J segment 6 bases; nucleotides outside the gene matches: 10. The CDR3 is made up of 15 amino acids. In germline, CDR1 is SGDLS, CDR2 YYNGEE.

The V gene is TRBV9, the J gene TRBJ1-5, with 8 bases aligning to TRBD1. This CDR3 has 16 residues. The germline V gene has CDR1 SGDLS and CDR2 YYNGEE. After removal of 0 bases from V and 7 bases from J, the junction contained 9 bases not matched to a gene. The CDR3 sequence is CASSVGPADRAQPQHF. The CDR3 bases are TGTGCCAGCAGCGTAGGTCCGGCGGACAGGGCCCAGCCCCAGCATTTT.

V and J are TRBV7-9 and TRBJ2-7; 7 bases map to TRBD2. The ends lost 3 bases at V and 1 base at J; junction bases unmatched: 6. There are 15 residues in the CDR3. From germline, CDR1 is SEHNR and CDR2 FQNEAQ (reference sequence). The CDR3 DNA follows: TGTGCCAGCAGCTTCAGCGGGACCCCTTCCTACGAGCAGTACTTC. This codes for CASSFSGTPSYEQYF.

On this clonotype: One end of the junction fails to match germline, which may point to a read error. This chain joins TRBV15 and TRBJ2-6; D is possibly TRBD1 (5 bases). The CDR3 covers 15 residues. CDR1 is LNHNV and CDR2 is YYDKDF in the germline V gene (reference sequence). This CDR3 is CASSATESGANVLTF. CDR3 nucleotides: TGTGCCAGCAGCGCGACAGAATCTGGGGCCAACGTCCTGACTTTC.

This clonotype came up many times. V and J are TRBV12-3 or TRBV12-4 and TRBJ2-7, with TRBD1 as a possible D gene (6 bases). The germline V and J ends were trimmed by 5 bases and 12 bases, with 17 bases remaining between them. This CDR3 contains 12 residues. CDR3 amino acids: CASSRDGGWGYF. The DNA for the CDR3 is TGTGCCAGCAGTCGGGATGGGGGCTGGGGGTACTTC.

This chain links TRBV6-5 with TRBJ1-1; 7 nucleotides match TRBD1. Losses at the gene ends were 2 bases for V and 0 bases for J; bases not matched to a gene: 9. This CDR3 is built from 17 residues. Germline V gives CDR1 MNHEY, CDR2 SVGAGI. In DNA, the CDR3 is TGTGCCAGCAGTTACGAGGGGGCGATGGAGATGAACACTGAAGCTTTCTTT. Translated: CASSYEGAMEMNTEAFF.

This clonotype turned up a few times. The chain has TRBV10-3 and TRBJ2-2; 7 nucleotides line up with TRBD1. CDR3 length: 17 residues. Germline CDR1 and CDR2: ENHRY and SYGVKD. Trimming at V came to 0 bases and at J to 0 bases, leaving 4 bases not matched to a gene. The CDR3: CAISESRGQTNTGELFF. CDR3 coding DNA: TGTGCCATCAGTGAGTCGAGGGGACAGACGAACACCGGGGAGCTGTTTTTT.

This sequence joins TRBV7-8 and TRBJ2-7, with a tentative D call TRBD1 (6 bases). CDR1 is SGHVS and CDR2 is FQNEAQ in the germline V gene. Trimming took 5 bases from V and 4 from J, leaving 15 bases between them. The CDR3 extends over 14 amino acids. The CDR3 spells CASSPRGTVYEQYF. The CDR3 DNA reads TGTGCCAGCAGCCCCAGGGGAACAGTGTACGAGCAGTACTTC.

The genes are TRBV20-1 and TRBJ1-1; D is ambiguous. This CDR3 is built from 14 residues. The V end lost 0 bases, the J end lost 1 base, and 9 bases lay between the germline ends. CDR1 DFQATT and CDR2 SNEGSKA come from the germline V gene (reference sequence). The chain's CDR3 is CSARDTGRNTEAFF. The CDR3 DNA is TGCAGTGCTAGAGATACCGGTAGGAACACTGAAGCTTTCTTT.

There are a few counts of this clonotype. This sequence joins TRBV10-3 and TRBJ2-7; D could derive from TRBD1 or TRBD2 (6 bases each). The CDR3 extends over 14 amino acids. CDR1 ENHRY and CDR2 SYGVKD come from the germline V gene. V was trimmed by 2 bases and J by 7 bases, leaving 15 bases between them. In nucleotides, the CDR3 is TGTGCCATCAGTGAGGGTCTGGGGGCGGGGGAGCAGTACTTC. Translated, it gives CAISEGLGAGEQYF.

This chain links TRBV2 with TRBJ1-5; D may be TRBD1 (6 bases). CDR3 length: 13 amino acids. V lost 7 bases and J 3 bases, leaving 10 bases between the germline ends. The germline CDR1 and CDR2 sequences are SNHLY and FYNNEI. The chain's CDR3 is CASTRGFNQPQHF. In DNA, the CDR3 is TGTGCCAGCACCAGGGGCTTCAATCAGCCCCAGCATTTT.